This TCR beta chain came from a study of beta chain features in type 1 diabetes. Study information: Age, gender and cell yields were similar between patients and healthy donors.

Every isolated RNA sample was fully reverse transcribed, so sequencing captured expressed TCRB transcripts. The repertoire was sequenced with immunoSEQ multiplex PCR; TCRdb's copy has only in-frame clones and lacks some. The sample carries some 200,000 clones, about a tenth recorded once. The CDR3 sequence is 14 residues long. Trimming cost V 6 bases and J 2 bases, with 12 bases left between them. Looked up from germline, CDR1 is MNHNY and CDR2 is SVGAGI (reference sequence). This receptor was obtained from a man aged 18-30 years in good health. The chain links TRBV6-6 to TRBJ2-3; D possibly corresponds to TRBD2 (5 bases). The sample consisted of central memory CD4+ T cells from blood. Here the CDR3 DNA reads TGTGCCAGCAGCTCCCCCGGGAACACAGATACGCAGTATTTT. Translation: CASSSPGNTDTQYF.